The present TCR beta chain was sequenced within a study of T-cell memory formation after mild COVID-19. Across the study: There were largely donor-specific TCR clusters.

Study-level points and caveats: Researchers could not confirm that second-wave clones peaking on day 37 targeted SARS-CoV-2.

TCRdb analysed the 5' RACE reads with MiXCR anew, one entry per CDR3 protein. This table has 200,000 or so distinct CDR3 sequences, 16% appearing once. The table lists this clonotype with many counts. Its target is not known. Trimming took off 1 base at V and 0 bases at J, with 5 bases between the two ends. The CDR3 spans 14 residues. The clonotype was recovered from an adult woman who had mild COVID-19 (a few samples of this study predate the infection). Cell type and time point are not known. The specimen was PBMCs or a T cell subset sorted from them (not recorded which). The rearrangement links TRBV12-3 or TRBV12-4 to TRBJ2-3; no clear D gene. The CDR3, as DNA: TGTGCCAGCAGTTTAGAGGCTAGCACAGATACGCAGTATTTT. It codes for CASSLEASTDTQYF.